This T cell receptor beta chain was retrieved from a study of shared clonotypes between healthy human individuals (dated by TCRdb to about 2020). Regarding the research as a whole: A few men and a couple of women, aged 18 to 49 years, made up the cohort. To estimate repertoire size and how much clonotypes are shared between individuals, the study performed deep sequencing of blood TCR repertoires from roughly five healthy adults. Different laboratories and diverse techniques were used to prepare libraries and sequence TCR repertoires, to increase sequencing depth and limit assay-specific biases. For each donor, CD4 naive and CD4 memory were each run on three plates, CD8 naive on two plates, and CD8 memory on one plate. Each donor's leukapheresis produced roughly between roughly 0.9 and 9 billion PBMCs. On the study overall, not on this receptor specifically: Pairwise subsampling indicated that sequencing depth was expected to affect the degree of clonotype sharing among donors. Larger estimated clonotype richness was generally found for naive subsets than for memory subsets. Only blood was sampled, and tissue TCR repertoires likely differ from those in blood. Compared with non-shared clonotypes, the clonotypes found in all four sorted-subset donors had higher generation probabilities. Incomplete sequencing was indicated by rarefaction of sorted-subset datasets, despite the large sequencing depth. The small number of donors limited the genetic and exposure-history diversity represented. Across four donors, approximately 4.6% of naive CD4, 3% to 3.5% of naive CD8, roughly 2.3% of memory CD4, and approximately 0.4% of memory CD8 clonotypes were shared.

Concerning this clone itself: The specificity of this receptor is unknown. Base qualities are not provided; no much larger clone lies one nucleotide away.

The donors were healthy, HIV-negative adults who had no recently reported acute infections or vaccinations. Every donor was a Caucasian adult living in Nashville, Tennessee, USA. CD4+ T cells were enriched through magnetic negative selection, after which naive cells were positively selected on CD45RA and the remaining negative fraction served as the memory subset. Blood was obtained by leukapheresis, after which PBMCs were separated by Ficoll-Histopaque density gradient centrifugation and cryopreserved in liquid nitrogen vapor phase. Analytical flow cytometry was used to check the purity and quantity of each magnetically sorted T cell population. Each sorted fraction had its genomic DNA isolated and then quantified by UV absorbance on a Nanodrop 2000c. Using the deep immunoSEQ assay, TCR CDR3 regions were amplified from genomic DNA by multiplex PCR. Genomic DNA extracted from each cell subset was distributed evenly over all wells of several immunoSEQ 96-well plates, and each plate served as one replicate. For sorted subsets, each replicate PCR was loaded with about 0.2 ug genomic DNA, equivalent to 25,000 to 35,000 T cell genomes. Purified libraries were quantified with a Qubit 3.0 fluorometer, sized on a Bioanalyzer 2100, and re-quantified with the KAPA Library Quantification kit. A separate single-read 150-cycle Illumina NextSeq 550 flow cell was used to sequence each immunoSEQ 96-well plate. From the authors' description of their analysis: Because the immunoSEQ output included only junctional sequences and no quality scores, the filtering could not be the same as the filtering used for full-length reads. To assign V/J genes and CDR3, sequences were annotated against IMGT germline references using PyIR, a Python wrapper for IgBLAST v1.9. Any read was removed if the V/J assignment was weak (E-value above 1e-6), the CDR3 was missing, or the read contained stop codons, out-of-frame junctions, or ambiguous translated residues. V3J clonotypes were defined by identical inferred V gene, J gene, and CDR3 amino acid sequence. The percentage overlap between two repertoires was calculated by dividing the number of shared unique clonotypes by the size of the smaller repertoire. Richness of each repertoire was evaluated using RTK rarefaction, the Chao1 estimator, and Recon v2.1 estimates of unobserved clonotypes. Generation probabilities were computed with OLGA for all TCRbeta clonotypes obtained by the gDNA method from several donors. TCRdb's version of the immuneACCESS table is confined to in-frame rearrangements and falls short of the full clone set. An unresolved V gene accounts for under half of the shortfall where checked; the remainder is of unknown origin. D and trimming come from the DNA, and the V and J calls and clone size come from that table. The sample table contains roughly 200,000 clones; only one count was recorded for around 63% of them. The leading ten clones occupy 8% to 13% of the sample.

In the germline V gene, CDR1 corresponds to SGHAT and CDR2 to FQNNGV. From the cysteine through the phenylalanine, the CDR3 covers 17 amino acids. Just the 51-base CDR3 DNA is kept, in frame starting at base 1. V lost 7 bases and J lost 0 bases, and the count of bases not matched to a germline gene is 12. The receptor was derived from a man aged 30 to 39 in good health. Sequenced material: memory CD4+ T cells sorted from blood. The cell subset or site tag for this specimen amounts to: CD45RA-negative fraction. Here the chain combines TRBV11-2 and TRBJ1-3, and TRBD1 matches 7 of the central bases. The CDR3 sequence is CASTWTRRGRSGNTIYF. The nucleotides are TGTGCCAGCACCTGGACTAGAAGGGGGCGCTCTGGAAACACCATATATTTT. Where the CDR3 stops, the reference TRBV11-2 and TRBJ1-3 genes take over; the full variable domain is EAGVAQSPRYKIIEKRQSVAFWCNPISGHATLYWYQQILGQGPKLLIQFQNNGVVDDSQLPKDRFSAERLKGVDSTLKIQPAKLEDSAVYLCASTWTRRGRSGNTIYFGEGSWLTVV.